The clone carrying this TCR beta chain was seen ten or more times. Trimming took off 5 bases at V and 6 bases at J, with 19 bases between the two ends. The V gene's germline CDR1 is DFQATT and CDR2 SNEGSKA (reference sequence). This CDR3 is built from 14 residues. The source of the sample is a study of prognosis after radiotherapy for stage I lung cancer. Genomic DNA yielded TCR beta CDR3, amplified by two-round multiplex PCR. Amplification in first-round PCR relied on primers specific to each TRBV and TRBJ gene. TCRdb ran MiXCR on the multiplex PCR reads and lists one entry per CDR3 protein. The sample holds approximately 13,000 distinct CDR3 sequences, approximately 33% seen once.

The sample was PBMCs, taken before or after stereotactic body radiation therapy (not recorded which). The TCR was taken from a donor over 45 with non-small cell lung cancer. V and J are TRBV20-1 and TRBJ2-5; D unclear. The DNA of the CDR3 is TGCAGTGCTTCCTTAATTGCCAAAGGACAGACCCAGTACTTC. Its protein is CSASLIAKGQTQYF.